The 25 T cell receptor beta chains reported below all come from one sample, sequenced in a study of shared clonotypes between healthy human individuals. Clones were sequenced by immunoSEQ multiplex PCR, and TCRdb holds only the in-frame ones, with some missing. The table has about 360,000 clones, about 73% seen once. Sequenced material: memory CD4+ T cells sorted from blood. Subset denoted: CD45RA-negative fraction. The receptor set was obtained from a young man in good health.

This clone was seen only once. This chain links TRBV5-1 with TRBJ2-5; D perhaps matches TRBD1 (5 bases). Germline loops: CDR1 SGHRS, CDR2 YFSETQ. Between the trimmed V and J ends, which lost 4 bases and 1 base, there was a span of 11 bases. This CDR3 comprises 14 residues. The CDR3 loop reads CASSIGQTQETQYF. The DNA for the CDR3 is TGCGCCAGCAGCATTGGACAAACCCAAGAGACCCAGTACTTC.

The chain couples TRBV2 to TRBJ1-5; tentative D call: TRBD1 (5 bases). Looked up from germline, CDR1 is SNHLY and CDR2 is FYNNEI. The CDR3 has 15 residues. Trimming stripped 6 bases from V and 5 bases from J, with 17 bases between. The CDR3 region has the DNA TGTGCCAGCAGCCGCGGGACCTCCTGGGATCAGCCCCAGCATTTT. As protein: CASSRGTSWDQPQHF.

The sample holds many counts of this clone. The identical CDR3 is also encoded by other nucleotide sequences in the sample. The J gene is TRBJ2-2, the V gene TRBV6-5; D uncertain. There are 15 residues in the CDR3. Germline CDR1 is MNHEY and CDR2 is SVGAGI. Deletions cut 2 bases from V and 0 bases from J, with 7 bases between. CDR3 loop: CASSYQAANTGELFF. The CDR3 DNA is TGTGCCAGCAGTTACCAGGCTGCGAACACCGGGGAGCTGTTTTTT.

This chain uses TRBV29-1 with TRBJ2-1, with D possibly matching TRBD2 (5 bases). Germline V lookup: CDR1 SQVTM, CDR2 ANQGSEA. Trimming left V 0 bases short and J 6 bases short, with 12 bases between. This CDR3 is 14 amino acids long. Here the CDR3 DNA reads TGCAGCGTTGAAGACGCGATAGCGATCAATGAGCAGTTCTTC. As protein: CSVEDAIAINEQFF.

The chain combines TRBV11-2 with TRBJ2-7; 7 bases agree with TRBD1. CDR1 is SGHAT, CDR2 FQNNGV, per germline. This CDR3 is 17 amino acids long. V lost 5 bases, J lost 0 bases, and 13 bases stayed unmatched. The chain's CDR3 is CASSHYYQGEISYEQYF. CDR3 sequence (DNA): TGTGCCAGCAGCCATTATTACCAGGGGGAGATCTCCTACGAGCAGTACTTC.

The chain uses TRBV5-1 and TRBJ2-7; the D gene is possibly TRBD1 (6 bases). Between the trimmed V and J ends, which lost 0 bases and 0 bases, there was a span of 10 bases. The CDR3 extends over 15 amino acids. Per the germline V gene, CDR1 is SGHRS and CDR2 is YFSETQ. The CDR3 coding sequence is TGCGCCAGCAGCTTGGGACAGGATAGCTCCTACGAGCAGTACTTC. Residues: CASSLGQDSSYEQYF.

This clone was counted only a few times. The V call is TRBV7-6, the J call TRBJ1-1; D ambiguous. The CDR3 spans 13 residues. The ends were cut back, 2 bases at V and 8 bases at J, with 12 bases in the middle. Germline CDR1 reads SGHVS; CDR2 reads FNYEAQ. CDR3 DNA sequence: TGTGCCAGCAGCTTATCTCCGGGTGCGGAAGCTTTCTTT. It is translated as CASSLSPGAEAFF. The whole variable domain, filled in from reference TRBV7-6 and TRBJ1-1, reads GAGVSQSPRYKVTKRGQDVALRCDPISGHVSLYWYRQALGQGPEFLTYFNYEAQQDKSGLPNDRFSAERPEGSISTLTIQRTEQRDSAMYRCASSLSPGAEAFFGQGTRLTVV.

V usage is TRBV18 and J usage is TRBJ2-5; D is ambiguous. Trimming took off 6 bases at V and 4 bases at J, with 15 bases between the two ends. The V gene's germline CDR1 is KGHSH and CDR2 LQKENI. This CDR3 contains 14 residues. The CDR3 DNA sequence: TGTGCCAGCTCTCCAGAGTGGACCGTAGAGACCCAGTACTTC. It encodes CASSPEWTVETQYF.

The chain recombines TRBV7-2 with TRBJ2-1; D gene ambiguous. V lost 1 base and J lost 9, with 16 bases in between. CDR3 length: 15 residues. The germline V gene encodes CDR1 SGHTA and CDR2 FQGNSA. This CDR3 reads CASSLGFASFGEQFF. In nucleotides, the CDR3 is TGTGCCAGCAGCTTAGGTTTTGCTAGTTTTGGTGAGCAGTTCTTC.

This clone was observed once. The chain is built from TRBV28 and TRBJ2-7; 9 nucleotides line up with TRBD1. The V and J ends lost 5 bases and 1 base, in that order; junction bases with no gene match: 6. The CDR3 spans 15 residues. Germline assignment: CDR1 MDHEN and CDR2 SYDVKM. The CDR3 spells CASSMTGQGSYEQYF. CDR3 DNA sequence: TGTGCCAGCAGTATGACGGGACAGGGATCCTACGAGCAGTACTTC. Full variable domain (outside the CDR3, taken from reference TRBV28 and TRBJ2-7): DVKVTQSSRYLVKRTGEKVFLECVQDMDHENMFWYRQDPGLGLRLIYFSYDVKMKEKGDIPEGYSVSREKKERFSLILESASTNQTSMYLCASSMTGQGSYEQYFGPGTRLTVT.

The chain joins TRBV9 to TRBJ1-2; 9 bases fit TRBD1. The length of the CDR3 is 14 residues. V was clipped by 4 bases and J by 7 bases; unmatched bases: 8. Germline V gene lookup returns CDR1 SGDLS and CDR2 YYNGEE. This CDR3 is CASSPGTGPLGYTF. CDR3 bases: TGTGCCAGCAGCCCAGGGACAGGGCCCCTTGGCTACACCTTC.

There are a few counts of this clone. The CDR3, as DNA: TGTGCCATCAGTGAGTCGCGGACAGGGATATCGGGGTACGAGCAGTACTTC. Protein sequence: CAISESRTGISGYEQYF. The chain carries TRBV10-3 and TRBJ2-7; TRBD1 aligns across 8 bases. Losses at the gene ends were 0 bases for V and 4 bases for J; bases not matched to a gene: 11. Germline V gene lookup returns CDR1 ENHRY and CDR2 SYGVKD. CDR3 size: 17 residues.

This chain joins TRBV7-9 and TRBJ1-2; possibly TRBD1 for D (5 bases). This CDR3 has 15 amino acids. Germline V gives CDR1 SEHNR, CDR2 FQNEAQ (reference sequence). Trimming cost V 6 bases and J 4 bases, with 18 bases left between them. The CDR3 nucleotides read TGTGCCAGCAGGCAATTCACAGGTCCGGGCTATGGCTACACCTTC. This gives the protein CASRQFTGPGYGYTF. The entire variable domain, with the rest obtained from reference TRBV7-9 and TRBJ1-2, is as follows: DTGVSQNPRHKITKRGQNVTFRCDPISEHNRLYWYRQTLGQGPEFLTYFQNEAQLEKSRLLSDRFSAERPKGSFSTLEIQRTEQGDSAMYLCASRQFTGPGYGYTFGSGTRLTVV.

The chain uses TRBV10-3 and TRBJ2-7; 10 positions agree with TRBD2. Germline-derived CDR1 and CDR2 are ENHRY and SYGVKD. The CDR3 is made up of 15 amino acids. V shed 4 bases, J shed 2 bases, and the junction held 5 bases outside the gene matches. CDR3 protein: CAISGQLAGTYEQYF. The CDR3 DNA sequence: TGTGCCATCAGTGGGCAACTAGCGGGGACCTACGAGCAGTACTTC.

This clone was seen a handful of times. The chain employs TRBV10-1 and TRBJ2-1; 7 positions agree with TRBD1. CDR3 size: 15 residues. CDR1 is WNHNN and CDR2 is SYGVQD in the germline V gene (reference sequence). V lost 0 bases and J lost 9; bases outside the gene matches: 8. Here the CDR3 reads CASSESRTGGGEQFF. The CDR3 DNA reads TGCGCCAGCAGTGAGTCCAGGACAGGAGGAGGTGAGCAGTTCTTC.

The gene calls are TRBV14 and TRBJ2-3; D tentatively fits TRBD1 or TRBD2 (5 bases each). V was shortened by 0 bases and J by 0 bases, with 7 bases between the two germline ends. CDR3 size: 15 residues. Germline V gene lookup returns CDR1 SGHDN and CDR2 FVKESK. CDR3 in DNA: TGTGCCAGCAGCCAAGATAGGGACAGCACAGATACGCAGTATTTT. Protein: CASSQDRDSTDTQYF. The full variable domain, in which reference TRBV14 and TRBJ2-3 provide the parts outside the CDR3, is EAGVTQFPSHSVIEKGQTVTLRCDPISGHDNLYWYRRVMGKEIKFLLHFVKESKQDESGMPNNRFLAERTGGTYSTLKVQPAELEDSGVYFCASSQDRDSTDTQYFGPGTRLTVL.

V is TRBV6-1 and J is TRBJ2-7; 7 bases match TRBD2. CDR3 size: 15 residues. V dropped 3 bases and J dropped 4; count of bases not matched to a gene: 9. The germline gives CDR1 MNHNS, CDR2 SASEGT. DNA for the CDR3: TGTGCCAGCAGTGAGGGGAGGGTTATTTCGTACGAGCAGTACTTC. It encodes CASSEGRVISYEQYF.

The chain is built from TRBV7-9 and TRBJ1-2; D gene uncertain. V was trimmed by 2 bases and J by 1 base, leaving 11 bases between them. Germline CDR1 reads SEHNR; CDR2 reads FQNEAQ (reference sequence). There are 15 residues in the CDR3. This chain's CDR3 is CASSLTAADNYGYTF. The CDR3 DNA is TGTGCCAGCAGCTTAACGGCAGCCGATAACTATGGCTACACCTTC.

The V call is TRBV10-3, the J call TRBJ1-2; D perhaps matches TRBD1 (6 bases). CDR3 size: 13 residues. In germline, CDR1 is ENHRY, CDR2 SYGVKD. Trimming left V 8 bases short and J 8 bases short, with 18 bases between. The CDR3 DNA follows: TGTGCCATCGGTCGCGGGGGCGGGGAGGGCTACACCTTC. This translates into CAIGRGGGEGYTF.

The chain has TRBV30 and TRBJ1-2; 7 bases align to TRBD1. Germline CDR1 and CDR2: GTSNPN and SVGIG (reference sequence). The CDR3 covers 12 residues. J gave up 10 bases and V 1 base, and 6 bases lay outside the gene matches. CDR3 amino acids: CAWSGGQVDYTF. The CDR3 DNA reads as TGTGCCTGGAGTGGCGGACAGGTAGACTACACCTTC.

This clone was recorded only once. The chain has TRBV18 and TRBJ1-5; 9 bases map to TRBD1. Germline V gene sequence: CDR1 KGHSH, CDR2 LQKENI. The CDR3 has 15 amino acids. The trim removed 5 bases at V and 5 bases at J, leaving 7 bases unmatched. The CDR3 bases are TGTGCCAGCTCAAAACAGGGGGCGGGTGATCAGCCCCAGCATTTT. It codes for CASSKQGAGDQPQHF.

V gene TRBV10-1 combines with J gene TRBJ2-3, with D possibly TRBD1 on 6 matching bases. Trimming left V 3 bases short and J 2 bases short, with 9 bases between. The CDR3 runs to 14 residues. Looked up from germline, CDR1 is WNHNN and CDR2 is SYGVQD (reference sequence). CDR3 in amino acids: CASSDRGFTDTQYF. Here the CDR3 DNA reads TGCGCCAGCAGTGACAGGGGATTCACAGATACGCAGTATTTT.

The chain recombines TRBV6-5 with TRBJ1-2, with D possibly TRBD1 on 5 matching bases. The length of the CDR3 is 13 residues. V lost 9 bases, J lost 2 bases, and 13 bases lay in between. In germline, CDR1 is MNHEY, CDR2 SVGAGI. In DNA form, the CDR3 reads TGTGCCAGTGCCCGGGACGGAAACTATGGCTACACCTTC. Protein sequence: CASARDGNYGYTF.

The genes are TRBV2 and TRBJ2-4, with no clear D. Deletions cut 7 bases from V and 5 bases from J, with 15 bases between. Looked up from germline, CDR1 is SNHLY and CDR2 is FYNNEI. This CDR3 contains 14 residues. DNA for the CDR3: TGTGCCAGCACCGCGAATAACCCCCAAAACATTCAGTACTTC. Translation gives CASTANNPQNIQYF.

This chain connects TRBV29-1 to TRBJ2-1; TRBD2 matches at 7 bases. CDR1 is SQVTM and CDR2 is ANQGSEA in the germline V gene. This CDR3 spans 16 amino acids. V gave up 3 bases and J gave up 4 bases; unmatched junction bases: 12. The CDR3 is CSVDSRGRTQYNEQFF. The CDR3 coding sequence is TGCAGCGTTGATAGCCGCGGGAGAACCCAATACAATGAGCAGTTCTTC.